This T cell receptor beta chain stems from a study of T cells in Graves' hyperthyroidism and ophthalmopathy. Whole-study findings and limits: Most thyroid clonotypes expanded above 0.001 were also detected in blood. Ophthalmopathy and stable hyperthyroidism were told apart by a 13 V-J model.

Uncontrolled infection, other autoimmune disease, pregnancy or lactation led to exclusion. This clonotype was detected ten times or more. As yet, its antigen is unknown. From RNA transcripts, TCR beta CDR3 regions were amplified. In the first-round RT-PCR of the TCR CDR3, the HTBI primer set was used. From the multiplex PCR reads, TCRdb called clonotypes with MiXCR, one entry per CDR3 protein. The sample carries under 300,000 distinct CDR3 sequences, roughly 15% recorded once. The germline CDR1 and CDR2 sequences are MDHEN and SYDVKM. The CDR3 consists of 13 residues. Trimming stripped 3 bases from V and 6 bases from J, with 11 bases between.

Sequenced material: blood. The chain uses TRBV28 and TRBJ1-1; D gene unclear. This receptor was obtained from a woman in her forties or fifties with Graves' hyperthyroidism that later progressed to Graves' ophthalmopathy. This CDR3 reads CASSLEQQPEAFF. CDR3 DNA sequence: TGTGCCAGCAGTTTGGAACAGCAACCTGAAGCTTTCTTT.